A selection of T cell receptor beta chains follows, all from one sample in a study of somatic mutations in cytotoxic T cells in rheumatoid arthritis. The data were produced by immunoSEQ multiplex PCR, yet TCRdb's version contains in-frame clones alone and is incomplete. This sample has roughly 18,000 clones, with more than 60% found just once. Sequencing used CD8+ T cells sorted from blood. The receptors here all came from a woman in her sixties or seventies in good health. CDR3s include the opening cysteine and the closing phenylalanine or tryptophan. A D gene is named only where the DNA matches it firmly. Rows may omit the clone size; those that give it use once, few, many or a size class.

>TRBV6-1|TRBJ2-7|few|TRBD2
CASSPASGGYEQYF
TGTGCCAGCAGCCCGGCTAGCGGCGGCTACGAGCAGTACTTC
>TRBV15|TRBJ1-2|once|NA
CATSRDGRGGNYGYTF
TGTGCCACCAGCAGAGATGGAAGGGGGGGAAACTATGGCTACACCTTC
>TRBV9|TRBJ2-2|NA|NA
CASTGRNTGELFF
TGTGCCAGCACCGGGCGAAACACCGGGGAGCTGTTTTTT
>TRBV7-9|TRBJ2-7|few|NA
CASSYLSYEQYF
TGTGCCAGCAGCTACCTCTCCTACGAGCAGTACTTC
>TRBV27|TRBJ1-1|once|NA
CASSAGTGSWVNTEAFF
TGTGCCAGCAGTGCCGGCACAGGGAGTTGGGTGAACACTGAAGCTTTCTTT
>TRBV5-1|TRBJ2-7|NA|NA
CASSLGSARSYEQYF
TGCGCCAGCAGCCTCGGTAGCGCGCGCTCCTACGAGCAGTACTTC
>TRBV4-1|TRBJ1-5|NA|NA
CASSQDITINNQPQHF
TGCGCCAGCAGCCAAGATATAACAATAAATAATCAGCCCCAGCATTTT
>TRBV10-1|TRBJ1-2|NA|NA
CASSEFETASPGTF
TGCGCCAGCAGTGAGTTTGAGACAGCGTCCCCGGGGACCTTC
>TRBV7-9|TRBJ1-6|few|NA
CASSFDSHNSPLHF
TGTGCCAGCAGCTTCGACAGTCATAATTCACCCCTCCACTTT
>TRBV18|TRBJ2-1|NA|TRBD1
CASSPTDRDPNEQFF
TGTGCCAGCTCACCGACGGACAGGGACCCCAATGAGCAGTTCTTC